The 26 T cell receptor beta chains presented below share a single source sample, sequenced in a study of cytomegalovirus exposure and HLA in healthy donors. The primer mix had 60 Vbeta and 13 Jbeta primers. Assay: immunoSEQ multiplex PCR; the TCRdb copy retains only in-frame clones and omits some. Of 150,000 to 200,000 clones in the sample, more than 70% are singletons; the top ten hold less than 5.5%. Sequencing input: PBMCs. The receptors were sampled from a male donor in good health and CMV-seronegative.

The chain is built from TRBV27 and TRBJ1-6, with 8 bases that match TRBD1. In germline, CDR1 is MNHEY, CDR2 SMNVEV (reference sequence). Losses at the gene ends were 3 bases for V and 10 bases for J; bases not matched to a gene: 8. CDR3 length: 15 residues. CDR3 loop: CASSLLDRVGSPLHF. The CDR3 nucleotides read TGTGCCAGCAGTTTGTTGGACAGGGTTGGGTCACCCCTCCACTTT.

A few counts support this clone. V is TRBV28 and J is TRBJ1-5, with D unresolved. The CDR3 contains 14 residues. Trimming shortened V by 5 bases and J by 3 bases, and 11 bases separated the two germline ends. Germline V gene lookup returns CDR1 MDHEN and CDR2 SYDVKM. The CDR3 region has the DNA TGTGCCAGCAGTCCCACAGTCCCCAATCAGCCCCAGCATTTT. Translation: CASSPTVPNQPQHF.

CDR3 sequence reads: CASSLEGGDGYTF. The CDR3 DNA sequence: TGTGCCAGCAGCTTAGAAGGGGGAGATGGCTACACCTTC. The chain couples TRBV7-9 to TRBJ1-2, with a tentative D call TRBD1 (6 bases). Germline-derived CDR1 and CDR2 are SEHNR and FQNEAQ (reference sequence). Trimming cost V 1 base and J 6 bases, with 9 bases left between them. CDR3 length: 13 residues.

The V and J genes are TRBV7-3 and TRBJ1-2; 9 bases match TRBD1. CDR1 is SGHTA, CDR2 FQGTGA, per germline. CDR3 length: 13 amino acids. Losses at the gene ends were 5 bases for V and 7 bases for J; bases not matched to a gene: 5. CDR3 in DNA: TGTGCCAGCAGCGCACAGGGGGCAGTTGGCTACACCTTC. Residues: CASSAQGAVGYTF.

The CDR3, as DNA: TGTGCCAGCAGTTACTCGAGGCGTTACGAGCAGTACTTC. Translation gives CASSYSRRYEQYF. This chain joins TRBV6-5 and TRBJ2-7; D unresolved. Looked up from germline, CDR1 is MNHEY and CDR2 is SVGAGI. Trimming removed 0 bases at V and 4 bases at J, with 7 bases between. This CDR3 is 13 amino acids long.

This rearrangement joins TRBV7-9 to TRBJ1-2; D gene ambiguous. Between the trimmed V and J ends, which lost 4 bases and 6 bases, there was a span of 6 bases. From germline, CDR1 is SEHNR and CDR2 FQNEAQ (reference sequence). The CDR3 has 11 amino acids. This CDR3 is CASSYRDGYTF. CDR3 coding DNA: TGTGCCAGCAGCTACAGAGATGGCTACACCTTC.

The J gene is TRBJ1-2, the V gene TRBV6-1; TRBD1 aligns across 8 bases. This CDR3 is built from 12 residues. Germline V CDR1 and CDR2: MNHNS, SASEGT. V shed 6 bases and J 3 bases; nucleotides not matched to a gene: 0. CDR3 residues: CASRQGDYGYTF. In nucleotides, the CDR3 is TGTGCCAGCAGACAGGGGGACTATGGCTACACCTTC.

This clone was counted once. The V call is TRBV29-1, the J call TRBJ2-2; a possible D gene is TRBD2 (5 bases). The germline CDR1 and CDR2 sequences are SQVTM and ANQGSEA. The CDR3 consists of 12 residues. V lost 7 bases and J lost 8, with 14 bases in between. CDR3 coding DNA: TGCAGCGCCACAGCCCCGGGGGGGGAGCTGTTTTTT. It is translated as CSATAPGGELFF.

The V and J genes are TRBV4-3 and TRBJ2-1; 9 bases match TRBD2. J was trimmed by 15 bases and V by 0 bases; bases with no gene match: 6. The length of the CDR3 is 13 residues. The germline V gene has CDR1 LGHNA and CDR2 YSLEER. CDR3 region: CASSQDSSGTLFF. The CDR3 DNA sequence: TGCGCCAGCAGCCAAGATTCTAGCGGGACGTTGTTCTTC.

The chain has TRBV30 and TRBJ2-3; D might be TRBD1 (6 bases). Trimming shortened V by 5 bases and J by 3 bases, and 6 bases separated the two germline ends. Per the germline V gene, CDR1 is GTSNPN and CDR2 is SVGIG (reference sequence). This CDR3 is built from 11 residues. DNA for the CDR3: TGTGCCTGGGGACAGACAGATACGCAGTATTTT. Residues: CAWGQTDTQYF.

The chain has TRBV19 and TRBJ1-2; TRBD1 aligns across 9 bases. Trimming removed 10 bases from V and 4 bases from J; junction bases left unmatched: 10. The length of the CDR3 is 14 residues. Germline CDR1 reads LNHDA; CDR2 reads SQIVND (reference sequence). CDR3 sequence: CATRNRGRVYGYTF. CDR3 bases: TGTGCCACTCGCAACAGGGGGCGTGTCTATGGCTACACCTTC.

This chain connects TRBV2 to TRBJ1-1; D ambiguous. V lost 6 bases to trimming and J lost 11 bases, with 13 bases between them. The CDR3 totals 11 residues. CDR1 and CDR2 from the germline V gene are SNHLY and FYNNEI. Written as DNA, the CDR3 is TGTGCCAGCAGGATTACGCCGGAGGCTTTCTTT. The encoded protein is CASRITPEAFF.

This rearrangement joins TRBV28 to TRBJ2-3; no reliable D call. Germline V gene lookup returns CDR1 MDHEN and CDR2 SYDVKM. With 5 bases removed from V and 2 bases from J, the gap between germline ends came to 5 bases. The CDR3 totals 12 residues. CDR3 sequence reads: CASSLNTDTQYF. For the CDR3, the DNA is TGTGCCAGCAGTCTAAACACAGATACGCAGTATTTT.

The chain couples TRBV28 to TRBJ2-1; 13 positions match TRBD2. Losses at the gene ends were 3 bases for V and 9 bases for J; bases not matched to a gene: 8. Germline CDR1 and CDR2: MDHEN and SYDVKM. The CDR3 extends over 16 amino acids. CDR3 DNA sequence: TGTGCCAGCAGTTTGGGGACTAGCGGGGACCCGGGTGAGCAGTTCTTC. It encodes CASSLGTSGDPGEQFF.

The chain carries TRBV25-1 and TRBJ1-1; D is possibly TRBD1 (5 bases). Germline V gene sequence: CDR1 MGHDK, CDR2 SYGVNS. The CDR3 consists of 12 residues. Trimming shortened V by 4 bases and J by 7 bases, and 10 bases separated the two germline ends. The CDR3 reads CASSGDWSEAFF. The CDR3 bases are TGTGCCAGCAGTGGGGACTGGAGTGAAGCTTTCTTT.

V usage is TRBV6-5 and J usage is TRBJ1-1; a possible D gene is TRBD1 (6 bases). V gave up 8 bases and J gave up 4 bases, with 17 bases separating them. CDR1 is MNHEY, CDR2 SVGAGI, per germline. The CDR3 totals 14 residues. DNA of the CDR3: TGTGCCAGCCGGTCGGGACAAAGGGGCACTGAAGCTTTCTTT. It yields the protein CASRSGQRGTEAFF.

This CDR3 reads CASSQDPPLSGGSTDTQYF. CDR3 DNA sequence: TGCGCCAGCAGCCAAGATCCGCCCCTTAGCGGGGGAAGCACAGATACGCAGTATTTT. This chain connects TRBV4-1 to TRBJ2-3; 9 nucleotides agree with TRBD2. CDR3 length: 19 amino acids. The ends lost 0 bases at V and 0 bases at J; junction bases unmatched: 10. Per germline, CDR1 MGHRA and CDR2 YSYEKL.

V and J are TRBV28 and TRBJ2-3, with D perhaps matching TRBD2 (6 bases). Trimming took off 7 bases at V and 0 bases at J, with 8 bases between the two ends. The CDR3 length is 13 residues. Germline CDR1 is MDHEN and CDR2 is SYDVKM. The CDR3 DNA sequence: TGTGCCAGCAAGAGCGGGAGCACAGATACGCAGTATTTT. Encoded protein: CASKSGSTDTQYF.

The rearrangement links TRBV9 to TRBJ1-3; D not resolved. Trimming cost V 0 bases and J 0 bases, with 4 bases left between them. Germline V gene sequence: CDR1 SGDLS, CDR2 YYNGEE. The CDR3 extends over 14 amino acids. For the CDR3, the DNA is TGTGCCAGCAGCGTAGGAGTCTCTGGAAACACCATATATTTT. It translates to CASSVGVSGNTIYF.

The rearrangement links TRBV19 to TRBJ2-3; 7 nucleotides match TRBD2. The CDR3 has 13 residues. Germline CDR1 is LNHDA and CDR2 is SQIVND (reference sequence). Trimming cost V 4 bases and J 4 bases; bases outside gene matches: 2. For the CDR3, the DNA is TGTGCCAGTAGTAGCGGGGGTCCAGATACGCAGTATTTT. This encodes CASSSGGPDTQYF.

This chain joins TRBV4-1 and TRBJ2-5; D possibly corresponds to TRBD2 (6 bases). Germline V gives CDR1 MGHRA, CDR2 YSYEKL. Trimming took 0 bases from V and 7 from J, leaving 9 bases between them. The CDR3 is made up of 13 amino acids. CDR3 sequence reads: CASSQERGGTQYF. The CDR3 bases are TGCGCCAGCAGCCAAGAGCGGGGTGGGACCCAGTACTTC.

V and J are TRBV5-6 and TRBJ2-2, with TRBD2 matching over 8 bases. CDR1 and CDR2 (germline): SGHDT, YYEEEE. V lost 4 bases, J lost 0 bases, and 8 bases stayed unmatched. CDR3 length: 17 amino acids. The CDR3 nucleotides are TGTGCCAGCAGCCCTCGGGGGGGAGGGGCGAACACCGGGGAGCTGTTTTTT. Its protein product is CASSPRGGGANTGELFF.

The chain has TRBV5-6 and TRBJ1-1; TRBD1 matches 7 bases. The trim removed 6 bases at V and 3 bases at J, leaving 5 bases unmatched. Germline CDR1 is SGHDT and CDR2 is YYEEEE. The CDR3 totals 13 residues. The CDR3 coding sequence is TGTGCCAGCAAACTTACAGGGGACACTGAAGCTTTCTTT. Its protein product is CASKLTGDTEAFF.

The V call is TRBV5-1, the J call TRBJ2-5; 8 bases are shared with TRBD1. The CDR3 covers 14 residues. Looked up from germline, CDR1 is SGHRS and CDR2 is YFSETQ. V was clipped by 4 bases and J by 1 base; unmatched bases: 3. The CDR3 nucleotides are TGCGCCAGCAGCCCCAGGGGGCGCCAAGAGACCCAGTACTTC. Translating it yields CASSPRGRQETQYF.

The sample holds a few counts of this clone. This chain uses TRBV10-3 with TRBJ2-3, with a possible D match to TRBD1 (6 bases). V was cut by 9 bases and J by 0 bases, with 13 bases left in between. Germline V lookup: CDR1 ENHRY, CDR2 SYGVKD. This CDR3 is built from 14 residues. The CDR3 DNA is TGTGCCATAAGGGACACCTCTAGCACAGATACGCAGTATTTT. Protein sequence: CAIRDTSSTDTQYF.

The rearrangement links TRBV28 to TRBJ1-1, with TRBD1 matching over 7 bases. CDR3 length: 13 amino acids. J gave up 6 bases and V 2 bases, and 3 bases lay outside the gene matches. Per the germline V gene, CDR1 is MDHEN and CDR2 is SYDVKM. The CDR3 nucleotides are TGTGCCAGCAGTTTACAGGGGGTCTCTGAAGCTTTCTTT. Its translation is CASSLQGVSEAFF.